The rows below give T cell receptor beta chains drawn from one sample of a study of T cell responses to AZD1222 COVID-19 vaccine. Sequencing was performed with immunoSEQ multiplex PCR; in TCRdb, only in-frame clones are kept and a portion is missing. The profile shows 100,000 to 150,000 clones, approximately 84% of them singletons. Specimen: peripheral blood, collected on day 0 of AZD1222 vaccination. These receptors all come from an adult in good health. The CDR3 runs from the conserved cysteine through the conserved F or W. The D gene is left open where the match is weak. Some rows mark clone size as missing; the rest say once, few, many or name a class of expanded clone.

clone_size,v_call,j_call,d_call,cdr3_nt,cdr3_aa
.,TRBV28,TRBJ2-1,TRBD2,TGTGCCAGCAGTCCCACCAGCGGGGGGCACAATGAGCAGTTCTTC,CASSPTSGGHNEQFF
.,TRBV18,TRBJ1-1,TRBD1,TGTGCCAGCTCCCGCCAGGACAGGGGTGAAGCTTTCTTT,CASSRQDRGEAFF
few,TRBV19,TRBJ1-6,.,TGTGCCAGTACGCCCAGGGTTAGTTCACCCCTCCACTTT,CASTPRVSSPLHF
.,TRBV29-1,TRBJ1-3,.,TGCAGCGTTGATGAGGAATACTCTGGAAACACCATATATTTT,CSVDEEYSGNTIYF
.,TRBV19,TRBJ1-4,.,TGTGCCAGCCTGGAAAGGACTCGAGGGGCTAATGAAAAACTGTTTTTT,CASLERTRGANEKLFF
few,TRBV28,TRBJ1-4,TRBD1,TGTGCCAGCAGTTCGCCACCGACAGGGTTATTAAAAAAACTGTTTTTT,CASSSPPTGLLKKLFF
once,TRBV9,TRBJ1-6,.,TGTGCCAGCAGCGTAGAGCCGGGGGCCAATTCACCCCTCCACTTT,CASSVEPGANSPLHF
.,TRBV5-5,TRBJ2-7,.,TGTGCCAGCAGCTTGGGGCTGAGGGAGCGGTTGGGCTACGAGCAGTACTTC,CASSLGLRERLGYEQYF
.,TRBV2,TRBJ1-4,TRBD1,TGTGCCAGTAACCCCCAGACAGGGCTGGGAGAAAAACTGTTTTTT,CASNPQTGLGEKLFF
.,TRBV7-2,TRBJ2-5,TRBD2,TGTGCCAGCAGCTTTGAACTAGCGGAGGCCCAGTACTTC,CASSFELAEAQYF
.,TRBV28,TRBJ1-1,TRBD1,TGTGCCAGCAGTTTAGGGACAGGGGCTGAAGCTTTCTTT,CASSLGTGAEAFF
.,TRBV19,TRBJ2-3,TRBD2,TGTGCCAGTAGTATAGGGACTAGCGGGGGGCACGGTACGCAGTATTTT,CASSIGTSGGHGTQYF
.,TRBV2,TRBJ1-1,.,TGTGCCAGCAGTGTAGAGCGGACTGAAGCTTTCTTT,CASSVERTEAFF
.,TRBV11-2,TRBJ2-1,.,TGTGCCAGCAGCTTAGCGAGGCTACTTCCGTACAATGAGCAGTTCTTC,CASSLARLLPYNEQFF
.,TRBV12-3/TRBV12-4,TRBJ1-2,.,TGTGCCAGCAGTGTGGGCATTTATGGCTACACCTTC,CASSVGIYGYTF
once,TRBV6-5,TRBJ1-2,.,TGTGCCAGCAGTTACTCGAATCAGCCTTATGGCTACACCTTC,CASSYSNQPYGYTF
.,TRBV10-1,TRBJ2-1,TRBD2,TGCGCCAGCAGCCAACTAGCGGGAGACCCTGAGCAGTTCTTC,CASSQLAGDPEQFF
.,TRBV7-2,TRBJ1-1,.,TGTGCCAGCAGCTTAGGGCTACAGCAAAACACTGAAGCTTTCTTT,CASSLGLQQNTEAFF
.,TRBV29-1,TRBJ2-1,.,TGCAGCGGCGGACATTACCCCTACAATGAGCAGTTCTTC,CSGGHYPYNEQFF
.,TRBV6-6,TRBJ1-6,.,TGTGCCAGCAGTTCCCGTGGGGTCGGGTCACCCCTCCACTTT,CASSSRGVGSPLHF
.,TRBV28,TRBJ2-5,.,TGTGCCAGCACCTCGAGTCGGTGGGAGACCCAGTACTTC,CASTSSRWETQYF
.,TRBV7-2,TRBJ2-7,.,TGTGCCAGCAGCTCGACCCCCTTCCGGCAGTACTTC,CASSSTPFRQYF
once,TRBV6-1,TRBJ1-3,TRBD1,TGTGCCAGCAGTGAAGCCGCGGACAGGGTAAACACCATATATTTT,CASSEAADRVNTIYF
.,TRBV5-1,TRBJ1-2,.,TGCGCCAGCAGCTTGGGTGGGGGCTTGCGGGGCTACACCTTC,CASSLGGGLRGYTF
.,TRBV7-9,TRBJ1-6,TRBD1,TGTGCCAGCAGCCCCCAAGGACAGGGATTTAATTCACCCCTCCACTTT,CASSPQGQGFNSPLHF
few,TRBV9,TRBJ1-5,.,TGTGCCAGCAGCGTAGACAGGCCTCATCAGCCCCAGCATTTT,CASSVDRPHQPQHF
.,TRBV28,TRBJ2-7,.,TGTGCCATATGGGAGTCCAACAAGGACGAGCAGTACTTC,CAIWESNKDEQYF
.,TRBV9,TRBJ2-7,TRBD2,TGTGCCAGCAGCGCCCGGGGGGACGAGCAGTACTTC,CASSARGDEQYF
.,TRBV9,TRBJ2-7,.,TGTGCCAGCAGCGTAGTGAACGGGGGCGAGCAGTACTTC,CASSVVNGGEQYF
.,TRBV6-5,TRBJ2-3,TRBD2,TGTGCCAGCAGTCCCTTAGCGGGGGGGCCGGATACGCAGTATTTT,CASSPLAGGPDTQYF
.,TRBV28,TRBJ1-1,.,TGTGCCAGCAGTATTCTATCTGTGGGTGAAGCTTTCTTT,CASSILSVGEAFF
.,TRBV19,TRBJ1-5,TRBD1,TGTGCCACCGAGGGACAGGCGAATAATCAGCCCCAGCATTTT,CATEGQANNQPQHF
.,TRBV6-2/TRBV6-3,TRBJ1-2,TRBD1,TGTGCCAGCAGTTCTACAGGGGGCGGCTATGGCTACACCTTC,CASSSTGGGYGYTF
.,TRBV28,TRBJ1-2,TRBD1,TGTGCCAGCAGTTCACAGGGGGCTGGGGGCTACACCTTC,CASSSQGAGGYTF
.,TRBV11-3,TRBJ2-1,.,TGTGCCAGCAGCTTAGGTCTAGCTCGCAATGAGCAGTTCTTC,CASSLGLARNEQFF
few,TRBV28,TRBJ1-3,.,TGTGCCAGCAGCAGACAGTTCCCCTCTGGAAACACCATATATTTT,CASSRQFPSGNTIYF
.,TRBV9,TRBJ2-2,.,TGTGCCAGCAGCCCTAGCTTCCCCGGGGAGCTGTTTTTT,CASSPSFPGELFF
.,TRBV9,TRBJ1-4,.,TGTGCCAGCAGCGTAGATGGTCGCGGAGAAAAACTGTTTTTT,CASSVDGRGEKLFF
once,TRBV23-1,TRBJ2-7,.,TGCGCCAGCAGTCAGTCAGTATCGGACAGCTCAAGGGGGGCCTACGAGCAGTACTTC,CASSQSVSDSSRGAYEQYF
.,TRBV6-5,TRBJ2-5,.,TGTGCCAGCAGTTGGTGGGGGGGGCCCCAAGAGACCCAGTACTTC,CASSWWGGPQETQYF
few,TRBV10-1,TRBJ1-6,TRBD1,TGCGCCAGCAGTCGAGACAGGGGGGCGCCCCTCCACTTT,CASSRDRGAPLHF
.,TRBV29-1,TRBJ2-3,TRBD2,TGCAGCGTCCCTCAGCGCGGGGGGGGCACAGATACGCAGTATTTT,CSVPQRGGGTDTQYF